The clone carrying this T cell receptor (beta chain) was recorded at least ten times. Its cognate antigen is unknown. TCRdb passed the 5' RACE reads through MiXCR, listing each CDR3 protein once. The data contain 150,000 to 250,000 distinct CDR3 sequences, about 13% of them singletons. V was cut by 0 bases and J by 4 bases, with 13 bases left in between. This CDR3 contains 15 residues. Germline V gives CDR1 SGHKS, CDR2 YYEKEE (reference sequence). This specimen comes from a study of CD8 T cells in ankylosing spondylitis. Study results and limitations: One TCR beta motif, made up of roughly 8 highly homologous variants, appeared characteristic of ankylosing spondylitis blood. In synovial fluid and blood from reactive arthritis, some motif variants were previously reported.

The sequenced sample consisted of blood, either unsorted or a sorted T cell fraction (not recorded which). This rearrangement joins TRBV5-5 to TRBJ1-1, with D maybe TRBD1 (5 bases). This sequence originates from a male donor with ankylosing spondylitis or in good health (not recorded which). The CDR3 DNA follows: TGTGCCAGCAGCTTGGATCGTCTGGGGCGCACTGAAGCTTTCTTT. Its protein product is CASSLDRLGRTEAFF.